This T cell receptor beta chain is from a study of human T cells and chemical hapten exposure. Background on the study: Patches with 0.01% DPC went on the upper back, and the tests were read at 6 days. Findings and caveats of the study: Alopecia in the donors means their immune response may deviate from healthy people's.

Sample time point: patch test 1, 2 weeks after DPC sensitization. Treatment given: therapeutic diphenylcyclopropenone sensitization with weekly scalp DPC. Donation of samples came from alopecia patients who were 18 to 70 years old and suitable for DPC. Individual cDNA molecules had unique molecular identifiers attached to them by the library. TCRdb re-called the RACE reads through MiXCR, storing one row per CDR3 protein. Of about 120,000 distinct CDR3 sequences in the sample, around an eighth were seen once. A note on this clonotype: Its antigen is still unknown.

The material sequenced was whole blood, taken in connection with sensitization to the hapten diphenylcyclopropenone (DPC). This TCR was sampled from a woman aged 45-65 years with alopecia areata. Some clones in this sample may be carry-over from other donors' samples.

The CDR3 is CASSLRGSGLSTDTQYF. The CDR3 DNA reads as TGTGCCAGCAGCCTTCGAGGTAGCGGACTAAGCACAGATACGCAGTATTTT. The chain combines TRBV7-9 with TRBJ2-3, with a tentative D call TRBD2 (6 bases). Per the germline V gene, CDR1 is SEHNR and CDR2 is FQNEAQ (reference sequence). The CDR3 loop spans 17 amino acids. V was pared by 5 bases and J by 0 bases, with 18 bases between. The whole variable domain, filled in from reference TRBV7-9 and TRBJ2-3, reads DTGVSQNPRHKITKRGQNVTFRCDPISEHNRLYWYRQTLGQGPEFLTYFQNEAQLEKSRLLSDRFSAERPKGSFSTLEIQRTEQGDSAMYLCASSLRGSGLSTDTQYFGPGTRLTVL.